This paragraph reports one T cell receptor beta chain. This sample was included in a study of graft-versus-host responses after intestinal transplantation. The overall study: Recipients had multivisceral, liver-intestinal, or isolated intestinal transplants.

Germline CDR1 reads MNHNS; CDR2 reads SASEGT. The CDR3 runs 14 residues. Trimming took off 6 bases at V and 3 bases at J, with 13 bases between the two ends. Clones were read by immunoSEQ multiplex PCR, and TCRdb kept only the in-frame ones, dropping some. The data show 75,000 to 100,000 clones, with 86% seen just once and approximately 1.5% held by the top ten. This sequence originates from a human patient who received an intestinal transplant, so some T cells may come from the graft donor. The gene calls are TRBV6-1 and TRBJ2-3; no reliable D call. Source: PBMCs, taken 255 days after intestinal transplant. The CDR3 coding sequence is TGTGCCAGCAGGGGGATGGCCAGGACAGATACGCAGTATTTT. This gives the protein CASRGMARTDTQYF.